This T cell receptor beta chain was recovered during a study of cytomegalovirus exposure and HLA in healthy donors. Study findings and constraints: The study labeled around 160 TCR beta chains cytomegalovirus-associated.

A word on this clone: Its antigen is currently unknown.

The PCR was carried out with 60 Vbeta primers and 13 Jbeta primers. Clones were sequenced by immunoSEQ multiplex PCR, and TCRdb holds only the in-frame ones, with some missing. The repertoire consists of about 160,000 clones, with approximately 80% occurring once and the leading ten covering 1.2%. There are 13 residues in the CDR3. Trimming removed 3 bases at V and 2 bases at J, with 9 bases between. Germline CDR1 is GTSNPN and CDR2 is SVGIG (reference sequence). This chain uses TRBV30 with TRBJ2-3; D call uncertain. The receptor comes from a boy aged 2-15 years in good health and CMV-seronegative. Sequences were obtained from PBMCs. In DNA form, the CDR3 reads TGTGCCTGGAGCATGAGCGACACAGATACGCAGTATTTT. Amino acids: CAWSMSDTDTQYF.